One and the same sample provided the 18 T cell receptor beta chains below, sequenced in a study of technical replicates of blood from a few donors. Assay: immunoSEQ multiplex PCR; the TCRdb copy retains only in-frame clones and omits some. The table records about 83,000 clones, more than 90% of them present only once. The sample taken for sequencing was T cells isolated from PBMCs. The receptors stem from a human donor in good health.

This clone came up a few times. This chain uses TRBV10-2 with TRBJ1-1; the D is unclear. CDR1 and CDR2 from the germline V gene are WSHSY and SAAADI. The V end lost 7 bases, the J end lost 6 bases, and 18 bases lay between the germline ends. The CDR3 covers 14 residues. CDR3 sequence (DNA): TGCGCCAGCATTGCGGGTGAGCCTTACGCTGAAGCTTTCTTT. Amino acid sequence: CASIAGEPYAEAFF.

J is TRBJ2-7 and V is TRBV4-1; possible D gene TRBD2, 6 bases. V dropped 3 bases and J dropped 6 bases, with 18 bases sitting between them. The germline gives CDR1 MGHRA, CDR2 YSYEKL. The length of the CDR3 is 15 residues. CDR3 protein: CASSQAPGALSEQYF. CDR3 in DNA: TGCGCCAGCAGCCAGGCCCCGGGAGCCCTCTCCGAGCAGTACTTC.

The chain carries TRBV10-3 and TRBJ2-1; 13 bases align to TRBD2. The CDR3 has 17 residues. The ends lost 4 bases at V and 4 bases at J; junction bases unmatched: 7. Germline V gene data show CDR1 as ENHRY and CDR2 as SYGVKD. The DNA for the CDR3 is TGTGCCATCAGTGGGGGGACTAGCGGGACCCTTTACAATGAGCAGTTCTTC. Its protein is CAISGGTSGTLYNEQFF.

The chain combines TRBV5-6 with TRBJ2-3; 7 positions match TRBD1. The V and J ends lost 6 bases and 2 bases, in that order; junction bases with no gene match: 9. Germline V gene sequence: CDR1 SGHDT, CDR2 YYEEEE. The CDR3 spans 15 residues. The CDR3 nucleotides are TGTGCCAGCACAGAGACAGGGCGAACCACAGATACGCAGTATTTT. This codes for CASTETGRTTDTQYF.

DNA for the CDR3: TGTGCCAGCAGGGCTGAGTCTAGCGGGGGTAATGAGCAGTTCTTC. Its translation: CASRAESSGGNEQFF. This sequence joins TRBV27 and TRBJ2-1, with 10 bases matching TRBD2. The CDR3 is 15 amino acids. V was pared by 6 bases and J by 7 bases, with 9 bases of the junction left unmatched. Germline V lookup: CDR1 MNHEY, CDR2 SMNVEV (reference sequence).

This clone was seen once. The rearrangement uses TRBV10-1 and TRBJ2-2, with 9 nucleotides matching TRBD1. The V and J ends lost 8 bases and 5 bases, in that order; junction bases with no gene match: 6. The CDR3 is made up of 14 amino acids. CDR1 is WNHNN, CDR2 SYGVQD, per germline (reference sequence). The CDR3: CASQTGGRTGELFF. The CDR3 DNA follows: TGCGCCAGCCAGACAGGGGGAAGAACCGGGGAGCTGTTTTTT.

The genes are TRBV7-8 and TRBJ1-4; TRBD1 matches 8 bases. The CDR3 length is 15 residues. The V and J ends lost 6 bases and 0 bases, in that order; junction bases with no gene match: 3. The germline CDR1 and CDR2 sequences are SGHVS and FQNEAQ. The CDR3 sequence: CASRVTGATNEKLFF. As DNA, the CDR3 is TGTGCCAGCAGGGTGACAGGGGCAACTAATGAAAAACTGTTTTTT. Combining the CDR3 with reference TRBV7-8 and TRBJ1-4 gives the whole variable domain GAGVSQSPRYKVAKRGQDVALRCDPISGHVSLFWYQQALGQGPEFLTYFQNEAQLDKSGLPSDRFFAERPEGSVSTLKIQRTQQEDSAVYLCASRVTGATNEKLFFGSGTQLSVL.

V usage is TRBV25-1 and J usage is TRBJ2-3; 7 bases align to TRBD2. Germline V gives CDR1 MGHDK, CDR2 SYGVNS. The CDR3 runs to 16 residues. After removal of 2 bases from V and 3 bases from J, the junction contained 8 bases not matched to a gene. The CDR3 DNA sequence: TGTGCCAGCAGTGAAGGCCTAGCGGAGTCGACAGATACGCAGTATTTT. This gives the protein CASSEGLAESTDTQYF.

This chain joins TRBV5-4 and TRBJ1-2; TRBD1 matches 12 bases. Germline V gives CDR1 SGHNT, CDR2 YYREEE (reference sequence). Germline trimming cut 4 bases from V and 5 bases from J; bases unmatched to any gene: 9. CDR3 length: 16 residues. Here the CDR3 reads CASSRSGTGGGYGYTF. CDR3 bases: TGTGCCAGCAGCCGATCCGGGACAGGGGGCGGTTATGGCTACACCTTC. The full variable domain, completed using reference TRBV5-4 and TRBJ1-2, is ETGVTQSPTHLIKTRGQQVTLRCSSQSGHNTVSWYQQALGQGPQFIFQYYREEENGRGNFPPRFSGLQFPNYSSELNVNALELDDSALYLCASSRSGTGGGYGYTFGSGTRLTVV.

The chain couples TRBV4-1 to TRBJ2-3, with D perhaps matching TRBD2 (6 bases). There are 13 residues in the CDR3. V lost 8 bases and J 1 base, leaving 10 bases between the germline ends. The germline V gene has CDR1 MGHRA and CDR2 YSYEKL. CDR3 DNA: TGCGCCAGCTACGGGAGAGGCACAGATACGCAGTATTTT. It is translated as CASYGRGTDTQYF.

This clone was seen a few times. V usage is TRBV12-1 and J usage is TRBJ2-5; whether TRBD1, the table's D call, matches the DNA was not checked. TRBV12-1 is given as a pseudogene. The CDR3 extends over 13 amino acids. This CDR3 reads CASSTTGEETQYF. The CDR3 DNA reads TGTGCCAGCAGCACTACAGGGGAAGAGACCCAGTACTTC.

The chain uses TRBV28 and TRBJ1-2; 7 positions agree with TRBD1. V lost 5 bases and J lost 7; bases outside the gene matches: 7. This CDR3 comprises 13 residues. The V gene's germline CDR1 is MDHEN and CDR2 SYDVKM. CDR3 DNA sequence: TGTGCCAGCAGTCCCTGGGCAGGGGGTGGCTACACCTTC. Translation gives CASSPWAGGGYTF.

The rearrangement uses TRBV9 and TRBJ1-2; 7 positions agree with TRBD1. Germline CDR1 reads SGDLS; CDR2 reads YYNGEE. V gave up 3 bases and J gave up 1 base; unmatched junction bases: 6. The CDR3 has 15 residues. Here the CDR3 reads CASSDYRGGNYGYTF. The CDR3 bases are TGTGCCAGCAGCGATTACAGGGGCGGTAACTATGGCTACACCTTC.

The rearrangement uses TRBV28 and TRBJ1-5; tentative D call: TRBD1 (6 bases). Trimming left V 5 bases short and J 0 bases short, with 14 bases between. The CDR3 contains 16 residues. Germline V gene sequence: CDR1 MDHEN, CDR2 SYDVKM. The CDR3 sequence is CASSPPGHNSNQPQHF. The CDR3 bases are TGTGCCAGCAGTCCCCCGGGACATAATAGCAATCAGCCCCAGCATTTT.

The chain joins TRBV29-1 to TRBJ1-5; TRBD1 matches at 7 bases. This CDR3 is 13 amino acids long. After removal of 5 bases from V and 5 bases from J, the junction contained 6 bases not matched to a gene. Looked up from germline, CDR1 is SQVTM and CDR2 is ANQGSEA. The CDR3 loop is CSVSDRDDQPQHF. The DNA of the CDR3 is TGCAGCGTTAGCGACAGGGACGATCAGCCCCAGCATTTT. Combining the CDR3 with reference TRBV29-1 and TRBJ1-5 gives the whole variable domain SAVISQKPSRDICQRGTSLTIQCQVDSQVTMMFWYRQQPGQSLTLIATANQGSEATYESGFVIDKFPISRPNLTFSTLTVSNMSPEDSSIYLCSVSDRDDQPQHFGDGTRLSIL.

The chain uses TRBV25-1 and TRBJ2-5; 7 nucleotides match TRBD1. The CDR3 has 14 residues. Germline V lookup: CDR1 MGHDK, CDR2 SYGVNS. Trimming took 6 bases from V and 0 from J; bases not matched to a gene: 4. As DNA, the CDR3 is TGTGCCAGCAGGGACGACAGGGACCAAGAGACCCAGTACTTC. It translates to CASRDDRDQETQYF.

V and J are TRBV28 and TRBJ2-7; TRBD1 agrees at 9 bases. Germline CDR1 MDHEN, CDR2 SYDVKM. The CDR3 runs to 15 residues. Trimming removed 6 bases from V and 0 bases from J; junction bases left unmatched: 6. The CDR3 protein is CASSTGGHSSYEQYF. Here the CDR3 DNA reads TGTGCCAGCAGCACAGGGGGCCACAGCTCCTACGAGCAGTACTTC.

The chain carries TRBV7-2 and TRBJ2-7, with TRBD2 matching 11 bases. V lost 5 bases and J lost 6; bases outside the gene matches: 9. The CDR3 contains 15 residues. CDR1 SGHTA and CDR2 FQGNSA come from the germline V gene. Here the CDR3 reads CASSDPTSGALEQYF. CDR3 nucleotides: TGTGCCAGCAGCGACCCGACTAGCGGGGCGCTCGAGCAGTACTTC. Drawing the rest from reference TRBV7-2 and TRBJ2-7, the complete variable domain is GAGVSQSPSNKVTEKGKDVELRCDPISGHTALYWYRQSLGQGLEFLIYFQGNSAPDKSGLPSDRFSAERTGGSVSTLTIQRTQQEDSAVYLCASSDPTSGALEQYFGPGTRLTVT.